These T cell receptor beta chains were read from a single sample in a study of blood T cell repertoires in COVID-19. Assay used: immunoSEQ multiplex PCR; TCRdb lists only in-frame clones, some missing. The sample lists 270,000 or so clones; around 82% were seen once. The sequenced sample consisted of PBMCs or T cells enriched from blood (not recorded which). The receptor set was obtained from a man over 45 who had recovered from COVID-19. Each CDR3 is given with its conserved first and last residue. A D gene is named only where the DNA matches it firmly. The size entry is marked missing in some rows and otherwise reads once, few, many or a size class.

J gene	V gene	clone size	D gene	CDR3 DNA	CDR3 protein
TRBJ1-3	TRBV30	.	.	TGTGCCTGGAGGGAGTTTGGAAACACCATATATTTT	CAWREFGNTIYF
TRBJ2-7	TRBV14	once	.	TGTGCCAGCAGCCAAGACGAGAGGGGGAAGGGCCCCTACGAGCAGTACTTC	CASSQDERGKGPYEQYF
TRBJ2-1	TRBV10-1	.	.	TGCGCCAGCAGTGACCGAGTAGCGACCCTTTACAATGAGCAGTTCTTC	CASSDRVATLYNEQFF
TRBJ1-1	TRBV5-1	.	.	TGCGCCAGCAGCCTCCCAGGGAACACTGAAGCTTTCTTT	CASSLPGNTEAFF
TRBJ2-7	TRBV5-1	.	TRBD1	TGCGCCAGCAGCTCCGAACAGGGGGCGGCCCACGAGCAGTACTTC	CASSSEQGAAHEQYF
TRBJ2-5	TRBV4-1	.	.	TGCGCCAGCAGCCAAGATAGAACAGCCCAAGAGACCCAGTACTTC	CASSQDRTAQETQYF
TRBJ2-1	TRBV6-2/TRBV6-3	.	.	TGTGCCAGCAGTTACGAGCGTACGCGGCAGTTCTTC	CASSYERTRQFF
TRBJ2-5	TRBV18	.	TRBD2	TGTGCCAGCTCACCACGCATCTCCGGGACTAGCGGGGAAGAGACCCAGTACTTC	CASSPRISGTSGEETQYF
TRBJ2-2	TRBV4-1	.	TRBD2	TGCGCCAGCAGCCCAACCCCTCAGACTAGCGGAACCGGGGAGCTGTTTTTT	CASSPTPQTSGTGELFF
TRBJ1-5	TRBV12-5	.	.	TGTGCTAGTGGTTTGGGAGGACACGGTAATCAGCCCCAGCATTTT	CASGLGGHGNQPQHF
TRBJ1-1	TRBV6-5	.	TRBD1	TGTGCCAGCACAGCAGGGGGCGAATCTGAAGCTTTCTTT	CASTAGGESEAFF
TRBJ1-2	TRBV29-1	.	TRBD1	TGCAGCGTTGAAGCCCGGGGACAGTGGATCGGCTACACCTTC	CSVEARGQWIGYTF
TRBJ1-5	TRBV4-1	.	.	TGCGCCAGCAGCCCAGGGAGTAGAGGGGGTCAGCCCCAGCATTTT	CASSPGSRGGQPQHF
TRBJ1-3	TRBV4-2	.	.	TGTGCCAGCAGCCAAGATCTAACCAGGGAATCTGGAAACACCATATATTTT	CASSQDLTRESGNTIYF
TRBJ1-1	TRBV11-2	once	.	TGTGCCAGCCGAACCGAGGGCCTTTACACTGAAGCTTTCTTT	CASRTEGLYTEAFF
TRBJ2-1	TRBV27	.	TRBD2	TGTGCCAGCAGTTTATCTTTGGGACTAGCGGCTTACAATGAGCAGTTCTTC	CASSLSLGLAAYNEQFF
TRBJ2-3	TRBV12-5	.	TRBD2	TGTGCTAGTGGTTTGGTACGACTAGCGGGGACGACAGATACGCAGTATTTT	CASGLVRLAGTTDTQYF
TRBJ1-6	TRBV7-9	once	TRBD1	TGTGCCAGCAGCTCCGAGGGACAGGGTCCCCTCCACTTT	CASSSEGQGPLHF
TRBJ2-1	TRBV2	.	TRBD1	TGTGCCAGCAGTGAATGGACAGGAAACAATGAGCAGTTCTTC	CASSEWTGNNEQFF
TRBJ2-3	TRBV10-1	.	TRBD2	TGCGCCAGCAGGAAGAGTACTAGCGACCACACAGATACGCAGTATTTT	CASRKSTSDHTDTQYF
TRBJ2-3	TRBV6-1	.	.	TGTGCCAGCAGTGAATTGATACTAGGAGGCTCAGATACGCAGTATTTT	CASSELILGGSDTQYF
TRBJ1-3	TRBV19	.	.	TGTGCCAGTAGTGCCGGACACTCTGGAAACACCATATATTTT	CASSAGHSGNTIYF
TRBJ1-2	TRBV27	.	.	TGTGCCAGCAGTCCGAATCAGACAGGCCCCGCACTCCGAGGGAGAGGCTACACCTTC	CASSPNQTGPALRGRGYTF
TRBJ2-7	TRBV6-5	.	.	TGTGCCAGCCGTCGGACAGAGCTCTACGAGCAGTACTTC	CASRRTELYEQYF
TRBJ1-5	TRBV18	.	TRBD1	TGTGCCAGCTCAACAGGGACAGGGGGTAATCAGCCCCAGCATTTT	CASSTGTGGNQPQHF
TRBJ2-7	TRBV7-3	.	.	TGTGCCAGCAGCTTATATGCGTCTGGGCAGGGTGGCCACGAGCAGTACTTC	CASSLYASGQGGHEQYF
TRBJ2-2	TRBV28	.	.	TGTGCCAGCATTTCCGGAGGGGGGGCGCGCACCGGGGAGCTGTTTTTT	CASISGGGARTGELFF
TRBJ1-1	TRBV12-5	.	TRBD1	TGTGCTAGTGGTCCTGGACAGGAAAGAGGGAGCACTGAAGCTTTCTTT	CASGPGQERGSTEAFF
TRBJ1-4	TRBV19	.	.	TGTGCCAGTAGTGTGGAGGGAGGGCTTCGAGAAAAACTGTTTTTT	CASSVEGGLREKLFF
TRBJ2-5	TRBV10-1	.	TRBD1	TGCGCCAGCAGTCAGGACAGGGCCCAAGAGACCCAGTACTTC	CASSQDRAQETQYF
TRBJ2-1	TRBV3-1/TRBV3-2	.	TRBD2	TGTGCCAGCAGCTTAATAGCGGGAAAGGATGAGCAGTTCTTC	CASSLIAGKDEQFF
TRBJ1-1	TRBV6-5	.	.	TGTGCCAGCAGGGGGGGGACTGAAGCTTTCTTT	CASRGGTEAFF
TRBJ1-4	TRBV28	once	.	TGTGCCAGCAGTTTGGACAGCGTCGAAAAACTGTTTTTT	CASSLDSVEKLFF
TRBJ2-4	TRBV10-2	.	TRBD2	TGCGCCAGCCTCCGCGACCTTAGCGGGGGCGGCGGCGCAGCCAAAAACATTCAGTACTTC	CASLRDLSGGGGAAKNIQYF
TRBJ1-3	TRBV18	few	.	TGTGCCAGCTCACCACCTAACAGAAACTCTGGAAACACCATATATTTT	CASSPPNRNSGNTIYF
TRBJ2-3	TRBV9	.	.	TGTGCCAGCAGCGTAGATTCGAGCACAGATACGCAGTATTTT	CASSVDSSTDTQYF
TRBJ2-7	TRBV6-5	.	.	TGTGCCACAACGCCCGATGGACTACCCTCCGAGCAGTACTTC	CATTPDGLPSEQYF
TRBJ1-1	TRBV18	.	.	TGTGCCAGCTCACCGTCGGAGGGAGGCACTGAAGCTTTCTTT	CASSPSEGGTEAFF
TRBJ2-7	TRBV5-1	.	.	TGCGCCAGCAGTTATAAAGACAGGAGTCCCTATTACGAGCAGTACTTC	CASSYKDRSPYYEQYF
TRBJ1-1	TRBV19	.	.	TGTGCCAGTAGATGGGGCAGGGGAACTGAAGCTTTCTTT	CASRWGRGTEAFF
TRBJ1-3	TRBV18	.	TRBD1	TGTGCCAGCTCAGAGGGACAGGCGTACTCTGGAAACACCATATATTTT	CASSEGQAYSGNTIYF
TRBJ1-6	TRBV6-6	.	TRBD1	TGTGCCAGCAGCCGAAGGACCGGGACAGGGGGCCAAGCACCCCTCCACTTT	CASSRRTGTGGQAPLHF
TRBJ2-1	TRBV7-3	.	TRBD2	TGTGCCAGCAGCGCCCCGGGACTAGCGGGGGGTTACGGTGAGCAGTTCTTC	CASSAPGLAGGYGEQFF
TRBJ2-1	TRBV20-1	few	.	TGCAGTGCTAGTGCAGGGTCCTACAATGAGCAGTTCTTC	CSASAGSYNEQFF
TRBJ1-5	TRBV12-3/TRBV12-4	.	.	TGTGCCAGCAGTGCGGCGGGGTATCAGCCCCAGCATTTT	CASSAAGYQPQHF